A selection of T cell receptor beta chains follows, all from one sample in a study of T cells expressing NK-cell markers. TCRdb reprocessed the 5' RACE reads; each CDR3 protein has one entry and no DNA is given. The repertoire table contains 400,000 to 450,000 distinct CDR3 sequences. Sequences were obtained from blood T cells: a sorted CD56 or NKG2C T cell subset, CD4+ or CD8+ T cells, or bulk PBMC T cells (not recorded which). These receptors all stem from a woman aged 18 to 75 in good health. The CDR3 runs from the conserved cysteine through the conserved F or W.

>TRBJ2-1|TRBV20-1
CSARDRSGGASTHEQFF
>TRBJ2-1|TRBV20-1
CSARVALRMGFEQFF
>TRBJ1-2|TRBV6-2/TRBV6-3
CASSYRGVDGSYGYTF
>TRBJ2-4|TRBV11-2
CASSLALIAKNIQYF
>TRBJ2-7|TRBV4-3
CASSQGAGLFFEQYF
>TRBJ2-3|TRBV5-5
CASTDRAPTDTQYF
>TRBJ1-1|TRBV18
CASSLSGPNEAFF
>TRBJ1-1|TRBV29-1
CSVVPGNTEAFF
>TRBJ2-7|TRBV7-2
CASSWSTGPKYEQYF
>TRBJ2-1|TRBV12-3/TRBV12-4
CASSLDGARGDEQFF
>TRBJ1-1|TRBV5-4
CASRLRGNGEAFF
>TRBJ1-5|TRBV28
CASSSTWGNQPQHF
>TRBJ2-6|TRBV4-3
CASSQESSGGYGANVLTF
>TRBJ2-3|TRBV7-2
CASSPQLASDTQYF
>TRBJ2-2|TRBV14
CASSQRTGGNTGELFF
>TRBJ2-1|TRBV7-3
CASSPQGQGPLRIEQFF
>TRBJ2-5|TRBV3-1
CASSQVRTQETQYF
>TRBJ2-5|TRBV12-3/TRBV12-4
CASSIVGETQYF
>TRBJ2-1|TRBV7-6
CASSPLNRDSYNEQFF
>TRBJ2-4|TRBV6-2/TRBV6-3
CASSYGGTSGRSKNIQYF
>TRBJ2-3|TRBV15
CATSRYSTDTQYF
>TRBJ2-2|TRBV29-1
CSVVAGQYTGELFF
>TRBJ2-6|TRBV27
CASSLRVLKGANVLTF
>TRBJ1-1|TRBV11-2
CASSLVANTEAFF
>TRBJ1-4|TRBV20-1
CSAIRGTNEKLFF
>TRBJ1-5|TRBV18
CASSPNGGGDQPQHF
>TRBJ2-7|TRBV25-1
CASSETGGRYEQYF
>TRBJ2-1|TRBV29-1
CSVGSGLAGGGGWYNEQFF
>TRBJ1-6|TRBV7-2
CASSLVPGHNSPLHF
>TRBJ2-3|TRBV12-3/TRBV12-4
CASSLETSTDTQYF
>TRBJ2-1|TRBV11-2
CASSLVSGFSYNEQFF
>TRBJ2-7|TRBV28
CASRETGGEQYF
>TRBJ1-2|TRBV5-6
CASSLRGDYGYTF
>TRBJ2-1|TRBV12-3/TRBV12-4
CASSLVRVRGYNEQFF
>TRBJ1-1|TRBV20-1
CSADTGQGNTEAFF
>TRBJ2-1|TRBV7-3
CASSLPGRNEQFF